This TCR beta chain comes out of a study of shared clonotypes between healthy human individuals. Overall study: For every donor, three CD4 naive, three CD4 memory, two CD8 naive and one CD8 memory plates were used.

V dropped 4 bases and J dropped 7 bases, with 13 bases sitting between them. The CDR3 is 13 amino acids. CDR1 is WSHSY, CDR2 SAAADI, per germline. The assay was immunoSEQ multiplex PCR, and TCRdb's table has in-frame clones only and misses some. The table includes about 1.5 million clones, around 98% detected once. This TCR was recovered from a man aged 30 to 39 in good health. Sequencing was carried out using naive CD4+ T cells sorted from blood. As for subset: CD45RA+ positively selected. This rearrangement joins TRBV10-2 to TRBJ1-1; D not certain. The CDR3 loop is CASSARASGEAFF. In DNA form, the CDR3 reads TGCGCCAGCAGTGCCCGGGCCTCGGGTGAAGCTTTCTTT.